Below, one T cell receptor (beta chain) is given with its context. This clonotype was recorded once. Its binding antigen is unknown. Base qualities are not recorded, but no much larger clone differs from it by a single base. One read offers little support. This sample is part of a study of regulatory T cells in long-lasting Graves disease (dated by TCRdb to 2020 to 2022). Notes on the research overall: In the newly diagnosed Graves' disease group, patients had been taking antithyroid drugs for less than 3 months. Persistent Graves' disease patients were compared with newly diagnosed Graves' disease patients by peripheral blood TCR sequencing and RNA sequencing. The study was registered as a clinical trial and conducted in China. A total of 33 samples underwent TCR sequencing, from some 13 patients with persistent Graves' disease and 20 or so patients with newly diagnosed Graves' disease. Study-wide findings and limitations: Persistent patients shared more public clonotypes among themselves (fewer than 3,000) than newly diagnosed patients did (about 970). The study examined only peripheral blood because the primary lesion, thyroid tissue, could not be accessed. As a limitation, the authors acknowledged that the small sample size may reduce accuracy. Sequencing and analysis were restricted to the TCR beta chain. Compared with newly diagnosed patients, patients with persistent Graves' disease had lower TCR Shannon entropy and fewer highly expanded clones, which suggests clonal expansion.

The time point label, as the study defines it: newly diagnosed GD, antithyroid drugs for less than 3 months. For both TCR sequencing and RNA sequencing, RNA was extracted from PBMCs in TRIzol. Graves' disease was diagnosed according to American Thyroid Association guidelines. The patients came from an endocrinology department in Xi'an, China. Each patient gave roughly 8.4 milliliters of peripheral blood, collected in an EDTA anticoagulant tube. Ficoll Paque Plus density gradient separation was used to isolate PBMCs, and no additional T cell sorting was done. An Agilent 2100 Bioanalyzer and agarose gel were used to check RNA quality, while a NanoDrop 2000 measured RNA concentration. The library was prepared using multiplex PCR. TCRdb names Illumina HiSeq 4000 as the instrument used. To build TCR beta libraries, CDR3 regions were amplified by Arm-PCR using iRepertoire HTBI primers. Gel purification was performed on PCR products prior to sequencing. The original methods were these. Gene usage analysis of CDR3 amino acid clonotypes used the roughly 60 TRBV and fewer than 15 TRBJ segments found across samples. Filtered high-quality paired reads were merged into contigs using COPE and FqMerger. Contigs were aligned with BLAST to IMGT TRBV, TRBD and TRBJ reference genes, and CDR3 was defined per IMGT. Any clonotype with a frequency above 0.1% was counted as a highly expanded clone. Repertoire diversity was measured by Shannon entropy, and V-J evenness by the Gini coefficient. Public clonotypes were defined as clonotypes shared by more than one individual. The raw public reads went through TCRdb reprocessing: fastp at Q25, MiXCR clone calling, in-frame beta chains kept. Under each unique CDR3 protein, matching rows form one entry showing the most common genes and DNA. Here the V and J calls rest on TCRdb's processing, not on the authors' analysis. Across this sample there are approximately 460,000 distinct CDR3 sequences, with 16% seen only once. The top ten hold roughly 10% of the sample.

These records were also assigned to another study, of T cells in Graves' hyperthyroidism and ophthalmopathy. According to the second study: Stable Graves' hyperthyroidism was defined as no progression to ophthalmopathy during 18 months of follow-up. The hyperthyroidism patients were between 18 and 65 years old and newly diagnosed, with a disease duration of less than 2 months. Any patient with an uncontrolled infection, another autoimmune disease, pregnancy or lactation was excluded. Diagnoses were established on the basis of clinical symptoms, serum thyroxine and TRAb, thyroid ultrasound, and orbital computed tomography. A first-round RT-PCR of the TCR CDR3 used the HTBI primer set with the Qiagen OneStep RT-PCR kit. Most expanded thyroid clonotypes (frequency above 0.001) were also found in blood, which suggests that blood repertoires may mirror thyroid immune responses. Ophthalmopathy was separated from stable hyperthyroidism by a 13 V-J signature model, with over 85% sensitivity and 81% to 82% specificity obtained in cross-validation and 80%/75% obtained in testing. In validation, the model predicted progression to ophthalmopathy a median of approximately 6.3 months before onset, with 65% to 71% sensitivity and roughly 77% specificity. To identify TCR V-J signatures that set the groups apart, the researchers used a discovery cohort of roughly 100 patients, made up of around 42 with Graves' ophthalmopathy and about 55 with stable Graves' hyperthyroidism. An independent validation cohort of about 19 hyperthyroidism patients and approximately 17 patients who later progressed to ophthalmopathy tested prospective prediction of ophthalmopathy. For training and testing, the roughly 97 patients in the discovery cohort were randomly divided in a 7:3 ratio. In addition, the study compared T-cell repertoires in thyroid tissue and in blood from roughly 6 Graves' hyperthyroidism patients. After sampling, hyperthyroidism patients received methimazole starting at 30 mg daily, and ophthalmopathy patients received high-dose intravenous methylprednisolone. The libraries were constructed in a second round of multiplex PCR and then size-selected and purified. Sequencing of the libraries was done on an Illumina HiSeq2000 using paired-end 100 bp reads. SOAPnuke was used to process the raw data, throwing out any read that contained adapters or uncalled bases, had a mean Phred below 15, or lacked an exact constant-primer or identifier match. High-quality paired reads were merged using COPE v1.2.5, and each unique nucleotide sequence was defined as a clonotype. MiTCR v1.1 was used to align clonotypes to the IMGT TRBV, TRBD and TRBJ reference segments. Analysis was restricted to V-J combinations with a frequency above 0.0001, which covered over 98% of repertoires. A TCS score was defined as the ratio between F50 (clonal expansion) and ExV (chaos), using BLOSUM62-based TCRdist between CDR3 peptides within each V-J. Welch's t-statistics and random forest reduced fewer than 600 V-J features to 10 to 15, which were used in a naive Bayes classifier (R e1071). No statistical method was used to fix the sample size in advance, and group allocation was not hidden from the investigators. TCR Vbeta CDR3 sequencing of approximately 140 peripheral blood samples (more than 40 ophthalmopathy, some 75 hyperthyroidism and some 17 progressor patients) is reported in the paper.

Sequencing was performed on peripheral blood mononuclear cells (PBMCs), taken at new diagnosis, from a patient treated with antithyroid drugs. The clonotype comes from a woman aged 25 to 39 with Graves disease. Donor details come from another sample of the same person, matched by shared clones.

The DNA is TGTGCCAGCAGCTGGGGTCTTGGGGAAAAACTGTTTTTT. It translates as CASSWGLGEKLFF. The chain was built from TRBV5-4 and TRBJ1-4; no confident D gene assignment can be made. The germline V gene (reference sequence) sets CDR1 to SGHNT and CDR2 to YYREEE. Trimming costs V 3 bases and J 8 bases, and their ends lie 11 bases apart. CDR3 length: 13 amino acids, cysteine to phenylalanine. CDR3 DNA only is kept here, 39 bases in frame from base 1.